The T cell receptor beta chain described here comes from a study of blood T cell repertoires in COVID-19. Measured with immunoSEQ multiplex PCR; TCRdb has only the in-frame clones, and not every one. The data show roughly 400,000 clones, with about 88% seen just once and 1.4% held by the top ten. This clone was recorded only once. There are 16 residues in the CDR3. The J segment lost 0 bases and the V segment lost 5 bases, leaving 4 bases of the junction unmatched. The V gene's germline CDR1 is MDHEN and CDR2 SYDVKM. The material sequenced was PBMCs or T cells enriched from blood (not recorded which). The rearrangement links TRBV28 to TRBJ2-2, with TRBD2 matching over 9 bases. The receptor comes from a woman between 18 and 29 years old who had been exposed to COVID-19. The CDR3 DNA reads TGTGCCAGCAGTATAAGGACTAGCGCGAACACCGGGGAGCTGTTTTTT. As protein: CASSIRTSANTGELFF.